The clone carrying this TCR beta chain has only a few counts. This sample is part of a study of blood T cell repertoires in COVID-19. Study at large: T cells, B-cell-depleted T cells, or PBMCs supplied cDNA or gDNA.

Trimming took off 5 bases at V and 1 base at J, with 15 bases between the two ends. The CDR3 runs to 16 residues. Germline CDR1 is SGHNT and CDR2 is YENEEA. Profiled with immunoSEQ multiplex PCR; TCRdb holds only in-frame clones, not every one. The profile shows roughly 60,000 clones, 80% to 90% of them singletons. Sample: peripheral blood. This clonotype was obtained from a man in his forties with acute or convalescent COVID-19. The rearrangement joins TRBV11-3 to TRBJ1-3; D is perhaps TRBD1 (5 bases). In nucleotides, the CDR3 is TGTGCCAGCAGCCCTAGAGGTGCAGGGTCTGGAAACACCATATATTTT. Translation gives CASSPRGAGSGNTIYF.